A single T cell receptor beta chain is shown here with its context. What it recognizes is unknown. Repertoires were generated with immunoSEQ multiplex PCR, while TCRdb's copy carries only in-frame clones and drops some. Among about 120,000 clones, 91% were seen once, and the ten largest hold roughly 5.7%. These data originate in a study of T cell responses to AZD1222 COVID-19 vaccine. Regarding the study as a whole: Researchers report vaccine-associated CD4 TCRs spanning spike, with dominance at 160-218 and 743-854.

CDR1 SNHLY and CDR2 FYNNEI come from the germline V gene. V was clipped by 3 bases and J by 2 bases, with 3 bases between them. The CDR3 consists of 12 residues. The J gene is TRBJ2-3, the V gene TRBV2; D call uncertain. The starting material was peripheral blood, obtained on day 0 of AZD1222 vaccination. This TCR was recovered from an adult in good health. The CDR3 spells CASSDHTDTQYF. CDR3 coding DNA: TGTGCCAGCAGTGACCACACAGATACGCAGTATTTT.